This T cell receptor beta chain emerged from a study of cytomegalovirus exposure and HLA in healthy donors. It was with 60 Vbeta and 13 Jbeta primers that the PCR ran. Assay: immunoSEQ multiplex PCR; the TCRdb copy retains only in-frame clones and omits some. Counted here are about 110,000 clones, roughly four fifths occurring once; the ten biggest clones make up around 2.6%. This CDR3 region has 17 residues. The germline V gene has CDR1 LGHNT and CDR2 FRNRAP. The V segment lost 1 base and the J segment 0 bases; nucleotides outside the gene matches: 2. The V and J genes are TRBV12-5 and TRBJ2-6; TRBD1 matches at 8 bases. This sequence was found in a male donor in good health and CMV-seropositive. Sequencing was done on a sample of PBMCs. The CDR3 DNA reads TGTGCTAGTGGTTTGGACACAGGGGGCTCTGGGGCCAACGTCCTGACTTTC. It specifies CASGLDTGGSGANVLTF.